The clone carrying this TCR beta chain counts as large (0.1 to 1%). This entry comes from a study of blood T cell repertoires in COVID-19. Study-wide context: The samples span acute and convalescent COVID-19 from the United States, Italy and Spain. PBMCs, B-cell-depleted T cells, or T cells provided the cDNA or gDNA that made up the material.

Per the study methods: Amplification of reference gene primers was used by the study to estimate nucleated cell counts. Assay used: immunoSEQ multiplex PCR; TCRdb lists only in-frame clones, some missing. D and trimming were read from the DNA, whereas the V and J calls and clone size are those reported in that table. The sample holds about 160,000 clones, roughly 86% seen once. The CDR3 sequence is 18 residues long. Germline V gene data show CDR1 as LGHNA and CDR2 as YSLEER. Trimming took 4 bases from V and 6 from J, leaving 25 bases between them. J is TRBJ2-1 and V is TRBV4-3; tentatively, D is TRBD2 (6 bases). Input material: peripheral blood. The receptor was isolated from a man aged 35 to 55 who had recovered from COVID-19. The CDR3 sequence: CASSPTPGGGLLVNEQFF. The CDR3 DNA reads TGCGCCAGCAGCCCGACCCCCGGGGGAGGACTCCTCGTCAATGAGCAGTTCTTC.